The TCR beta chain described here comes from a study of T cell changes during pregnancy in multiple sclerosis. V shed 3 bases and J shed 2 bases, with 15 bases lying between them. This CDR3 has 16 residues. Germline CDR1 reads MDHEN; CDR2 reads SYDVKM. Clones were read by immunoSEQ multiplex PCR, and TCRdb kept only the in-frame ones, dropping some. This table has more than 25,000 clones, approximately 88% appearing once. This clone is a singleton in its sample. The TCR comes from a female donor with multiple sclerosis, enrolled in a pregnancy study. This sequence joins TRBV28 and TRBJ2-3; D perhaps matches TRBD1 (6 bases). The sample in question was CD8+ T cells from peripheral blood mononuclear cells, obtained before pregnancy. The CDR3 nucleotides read TGTGCCAGCAGTTTGGACCTTCAGGGGAACACAGATACGCAGTATTTT. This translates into CASSLDLQGNTDTQYF. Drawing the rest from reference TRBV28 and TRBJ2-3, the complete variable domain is DVKVTQSSRYLVKRTGEKVFLECVQDMDHENMFWYRQDPGLGLRLIYFSYDVKMKEKGDIPEGYSVSREKKERFSLILESASTNQTSMYLCASSLDLQGNTDTQYFGPGTRLTVL.